This T cell receptor (beta chain) was recovered during a study of PD-L1 blockade in urothelial cancer. Study in general: When blood samples were assessed, the median T cell count was about 140,000.

This CDR3 spans 9 amino acids. Synthetic TCR analog templates were added to each PCR reaction. Clones were sequenced by immunoSEQ multiplex PCR, and TCRdb holds only the in-frame ones, with some missing. The sample records about 50,000 clones, around 88% being singletons. The time point here: pretreatment peripheral blood. On this clone itself: One end of the junction fails to match germline, which may point to a read error.

The chain links TRBV23-1 to TRBJ1-2; maybe TRBD1 (5 bases). TRBV23-1 falls under the ORF class, with uncertain function. This sample comprised PBMCs, obtained around atezolizumab (anti-PD-L1) treatment. The clonotype originates from a woman aged 60-75 years with urothelial cancer. CDR3 protein: CASSQGPNF. The DNA for the CDR3 is TGCGCCAGCAGTCAGGGGCCCAACTTC.